This T cell receptor (beta chain) was found in a study of blood T cell repertoires in COVID-19. Seattle cases were enrolled at active infection and followed longitudinally. Authors' analysis steps: Amplification of reference gene primers was used by the study to estimate nucleated cell counts. Sequencing was performed with immunoSEQ multiplex PCR; in TCRdb, only in-frame clones are kept and a portion is missing. V, J and clone size are taken as reported in that table, and D and trimming were inferred from the DNA itself. The sample includes roughly 170,000 clones, about four fifths seen only once; the top ten take more than 6.5%. Germline V gene sequence: CDR1 MNHEY, CDR2 SMNVEV (reference sequence). V gave up 3 bases and J gave up 4 bases, with 9 bases separating them. The CDR3 covers 13 residues.

This TCR was sampled from an older woman with COVID-19, enrolled during active disease. The sample was peripheral blood. The chain employs TRBV27 and TRBJ1-2; D gene ambiguous. DNA of the CDR3: TGTGCCAGCAGTTTTACAGCCGGCTATGGCTACACCTTC. Encoded protein: CASSFTAGYGYTF.